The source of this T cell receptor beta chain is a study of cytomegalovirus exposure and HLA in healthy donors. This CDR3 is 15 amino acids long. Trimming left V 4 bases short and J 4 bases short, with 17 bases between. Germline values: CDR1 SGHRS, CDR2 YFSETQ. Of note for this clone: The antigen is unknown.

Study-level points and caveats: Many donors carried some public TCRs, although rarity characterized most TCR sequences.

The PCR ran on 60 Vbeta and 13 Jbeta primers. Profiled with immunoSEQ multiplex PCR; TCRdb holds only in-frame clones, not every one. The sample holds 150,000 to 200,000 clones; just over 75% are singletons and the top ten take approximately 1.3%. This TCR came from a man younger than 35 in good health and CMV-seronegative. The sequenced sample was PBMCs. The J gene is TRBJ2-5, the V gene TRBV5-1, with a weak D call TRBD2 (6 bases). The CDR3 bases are TGCGCCAGCAGCCCCCCTCTGGGGGGTGGAGAGACCCAGTACTTC. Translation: CASSPPLGGGETQYF.